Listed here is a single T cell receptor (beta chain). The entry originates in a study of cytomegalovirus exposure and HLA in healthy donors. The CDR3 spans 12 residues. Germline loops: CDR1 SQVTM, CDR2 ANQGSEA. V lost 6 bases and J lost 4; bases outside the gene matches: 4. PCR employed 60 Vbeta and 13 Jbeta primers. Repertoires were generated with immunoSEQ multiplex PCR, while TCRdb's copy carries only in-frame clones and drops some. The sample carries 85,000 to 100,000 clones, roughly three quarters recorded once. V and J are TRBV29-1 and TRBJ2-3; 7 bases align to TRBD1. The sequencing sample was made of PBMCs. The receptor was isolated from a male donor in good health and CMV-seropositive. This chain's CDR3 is CSVNTGADTQYF. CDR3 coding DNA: TGCAGCGTCAATACAGGGGCAGATACGCAGTATTTT.